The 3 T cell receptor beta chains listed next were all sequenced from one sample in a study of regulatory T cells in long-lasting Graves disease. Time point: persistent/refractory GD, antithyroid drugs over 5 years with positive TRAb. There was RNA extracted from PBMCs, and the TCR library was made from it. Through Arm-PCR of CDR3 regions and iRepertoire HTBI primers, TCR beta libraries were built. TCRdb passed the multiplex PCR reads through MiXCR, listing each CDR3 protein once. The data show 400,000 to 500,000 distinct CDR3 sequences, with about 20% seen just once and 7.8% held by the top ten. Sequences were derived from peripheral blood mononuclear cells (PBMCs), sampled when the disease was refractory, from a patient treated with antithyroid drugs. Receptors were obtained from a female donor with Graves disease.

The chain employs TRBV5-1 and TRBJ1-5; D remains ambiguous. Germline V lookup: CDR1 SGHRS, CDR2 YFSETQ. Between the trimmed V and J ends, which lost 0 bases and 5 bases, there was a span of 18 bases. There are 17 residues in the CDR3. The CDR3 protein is CASSLAVAGVPHQPQHF. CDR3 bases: TGCGCCAGCAGCTTGGCCGTAGCGGGCGTCCCGCATCAGCCCCAGCATTTT.

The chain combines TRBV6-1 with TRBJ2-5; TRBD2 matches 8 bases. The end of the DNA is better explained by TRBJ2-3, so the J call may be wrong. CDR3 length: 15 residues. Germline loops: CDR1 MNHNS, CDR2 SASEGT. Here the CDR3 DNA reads TGTGCCAGCAGCTCCGGACTAGCAGCTGAGGATACGCAGTATTTT. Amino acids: CASSSGLAAEDTQYF.

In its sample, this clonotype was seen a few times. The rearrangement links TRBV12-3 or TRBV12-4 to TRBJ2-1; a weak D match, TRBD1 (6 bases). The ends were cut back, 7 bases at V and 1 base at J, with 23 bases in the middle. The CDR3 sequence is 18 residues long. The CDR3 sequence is CASNHPSRGPESYNEQFF. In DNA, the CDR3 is TGTGCCAGCAACCACCCTAGCAGGGGCCCCGAGTCCTACAATGAGCAGTTCTTC.